This record looks at one T cell receptor (beta chain) sequence and its context. Its antigen is still unknown. There are no base qualities to consult, and no much larger clone falls within one base. V and J lose 4 bases and 0 bases, and a span of 13 bases separates them. Including cysteine and phenylalanine, the CDR3 has 15 amino acids. The DNA shown is the 45-base CDR3, in frame from base 1. The germline V gene (reference sequence) gives CDR1 as SEHNR and CDR2 as FQNEAQ. This specimen comes from a study of graft-versus-host responses after intestinal transplantation (dated by TCRdb to about 2021). Turning to the overall study: The transplants that recipients received were multivisceral, liver-intestinal, or isolated intestinal. Graft-versus-host and host-versus-graft alloreactive T cell clones were tracked in the graft, circulation and bone marrow after intestinal transplantation using bulk TCR-beta CDR3 sequencing. A cohort of 20 to 25 intestinal transplant recipients, including one retransplant, was enrolled, and a few patients lacking pretransplant specimens were excluded. Alloreactive clones were identified by sequencing pre-transplant mixed lymphocyte reaction products and comparing these products with unstimulated pre-transplant donor and recipient T cells. Every recipient was given anti-thymocyte globulin induction, followed by around three years of maintenance tacrolimus and steroids. Samples from a few later patients were sequenced in-house on an Illumina MiSeq with MiXCR processing rather than by the commercial service. Donor T cell macrochimerism was defined as a peak of at least 4% donor T cells among recipient peripheral blood mononuclear cells.

The library was made by the immunoSEQ multiplex PCR assay. For most patients, genomic DNA was isolated with the Qiagen DNeasy Blood and Tissue Kit and sent frozen to Adaptive Biotechnologies for TCR sequencing. For most patients, high-throughput TCR-beta CDR3 sequencing of genomic DNA was performed by Adaptive Biotechnologies. Under the source paper's analysis protocol: TCR sequencing data were retrieved from Adaptive's ImmunoSEQ software for more than 15 patients, whereas three other patients were processed with MiXCR and VDJtools. To correct CD4 versus CD8 sorting errors, sequences present in both subsets at a frequency ratio below 5:1 were removed. CDR3 nucleotide sequences shared by donor and recipient were removed because the origin of these sequences could not be assigned. At least 2-fold expansion over unstimulated cells and a minimum CFSE-low frequency of 0.002% (template counts) or 0.001% (read counts) were required for clones to be classified as alloreactive. Clones were considered mappable if detected in sequenced pre-transplant spleen, lymph node, or MLR CFSE-low populations of the donor or recipient. The cumulative frequency of alloreactive clones was calculated as a percentage of all sequences, weighted by copy number. The table was pulled from immuneACCESS by TCRdb, which kept in-frame rearrangements only. Such tables lose some clones; where checked, under half of the loss comes from unresolved V genes, and the rest has no known cause. The V and J calls and the clone size are those of that table, but D and trimming were determined from the DNA. Counted in this sample were just under 85,000 clones; more than 85% of them appeared once. The ten largest make up 7% to 9.5% of the sample.

Reading the label with the study, this specimen's time point is: cells obtained before transplantation from donor or recipient. CD3+CD4+ and CD3+CD8+ populations were FACS-sorted from unstimulated pre-transplant donor and recipient cells taken from spleen or lymph nodes. Paper-wide results and their limitations: High GvH to HvG T cell clonal ratios were observed in the allografts of patients with donor T cell macrochimerism. The relatively low number and heterogeneity of intestinal transplant patients limited the conclusions. Early after transplant, peak levels of circulating GvH clones were associated with declines in HvG clones. GvH clones were detected in recipient bone marrow, and some of these GvH clones were observed earlier in ileal mucosa or blood, consistent with an intestinal mucosal origin.

The origin of this receptor is a human donor who was the organ donor for an intestinal transplant. The sequence is built from TRBV7-9 and TRBJ2-7, and the D gene may be TRBD1, 7 bases matching. Material: unstimulated CD8+ T cells sorted from spleen or lymph node cells, obtained before transplant. The CDR3 region reads CASSSRDSNSYEQYF. The nucleotides read TGTGCCAGCAGCTCGCGGGACAGCAACTCCTACGAGCAGTACTTC.